Below are 26 T cell receptor beta chains sequenced from a single sample in a study of blood T cell repertoires in COVID-19. Here immunoSEQ multiplex PCR was the method, and the copy in TCRdb shows in-frame clones only, minus some. Of approximately 330,000 clones listed, roughly 91% are singletons. The sample was PBMCs or T cells enriched from blood (not recorded which). These receptors were taken from a woman aged 25 to 39 who had recovered from COVID-19.

This clone was counted once. The chain uses TRBV7-2 and TRBJ1-1; no clear D. The CDR3 covers 14 residues. Trimming left V 6 bases short and J 4 bases short, with 15 bases between. Germline values: CDR1 SGHTA, CDR2 FQGNSA. In nucleotides, the CDR3 is TGTGCCAGCAGACCCACCCCAGGAGGCACTGAAGCTTTCTTT. It is translated as CASRPTPGGTEAFF.

The V call is TRBV19, the J call TRBJ1-6; possibly TRBD1 for D (5 bases). The CDR3 totals 12 residues. V lost 2 bases to trimming and J lost 10 bases, with 6 bases between them. Germline V gene lookup returns CDR1 LNHDA and CDR2 SQIVND (reference sequence). The CDR3 spells CASSIWGSPLHF. The DNA for the CDR3 is TGTGCCAGTAGTATATGGGGCTCACCCCTCCACTTT.

The rearrangement uses TRBV7-8 and TRBJ1-1, with D possibly TRBD1 on 6 matching bases. This CDR3 comprises 14 residues. CDR1 and CDR2 from the germline V gene are SGHVS and FQNEAQ. Trimming cost V 1 base and J 7 bases, with 13 bases left between them. The DNA for the CDR3 is TGTGCCAGCAGCTTAGTACCTACAGGGAATGAAGCTTTCTTT. Its protein product is CASSLVPTGNEAFF.

This chain uses TRBV11-2 with TRBJ1-5, with a possible D match to TRBD1 (5 bases). Trimming stripped 6 bases from V and 0 bases from J, with 9 bases between. The CDR3 has 14 residues. In germline, CDR1 is SGHAT, CDR2 FQNNGV. CDR3: CASSLTDSNQPQHF. In nucleotides, the CDR3 is TGTGCCAGCAGTTTGACAGATAGCAATCAGCCCCAGCATTTT. The whole variable domain, filled in from reference TRBV11-2 and TRBJ1-5, reads EAGVAQSPRYKIIEKRQSVAFWCNPISGHATLYWYQQILGQGPKLLIQFQNNGVVDDSQLPKDRFSAERLKGVDSTLKIQPAKLEDSAVYLCASSLTDSNQPQHFGDGTRLSIL.

The V and J genes are TRBV7-3 and TRBJ2-1; 7 nucleotides line up with TRBD2. The V gene's germline CDR1 is SGHTA and CDR2 FQGTGA. V lost 5 bases, J lost 1 base, and 5 bases stayed unmatched. The CDR3 length is 15 residues. The DNA for the CDR3 is TGTGCCAGCAGCCCCGGGACTACTTCCTACAATGAGCAGTTCTTC. Translation gives CASSPGTTSYNEQFF.

V gene TRBV19 combines with J gene TRBJ1-1, with 10 bases aligning to TRBD1. J lost 7 bases, V lost 4 bases, and 6 bases had no gene match. The CDR3 spans 14 residues. Germline V gene lookup returns CDR1 LNHDA and CDR2 SQIVND (reference sequence). The CDR3 region has the DNA TGTGCCAGTAGTAGGGACAGGGGCGTTTTTGAAGCTTTCTTT. Its translation: CASSRDRGVFEAFF. Full variable domain (remainder filled in from reference TRBV19 and TRBJ1-1): DGGITQSPKYLFRKEGQNVTLSCEQNLNHDAMYWYRQDPGQGLRLIYYSQIVNDFQKGDIAEGYSVSREKKESFPLTVTSAQKNPTAFYLCASSRDRGVFEAFFGQGTRLTVV.

J is TRBJ2-4 and V is TRBV24-1, with 10 bases identical to TRBD1. The J segment lost 5 bases and the V segment lost 4 bases, leaving 16 bases of the junction unmatched. The germline V gene has CDR1 KGHDR and CDR2 SFDVKD. The CDR3 has 19 residues. CDR3 residues: CATSDKGQGEVRGENIQYF. The CDR3 nucleotides are TGTGCCACCAGTGACAAAGGACAGGGGGAAGTTCGGGGGGAAAACATTCAGTACTTC.

This chain links TRBV19 with TRBJ2-4, with D unclear. V was trimmed by 3 bases and J by 3 bases, leaving 9 bases between them. Germline CDR1 reads LNHDA; CDR2 reads SQIVND (reference sequence). The CDR3 is made up of 14 amino acids. CDR3 coding DNA: TGTGCCAGTAGTATTGCAGGCTTCAAAAACATTCAGTACTTC. It is translated as CASSIAGFKNIQYF.

This clone was counted many times. J is TRBJ1-1 and V is TRBV19; the D gene is possibly TRBD1 (6 bases). Trimming shortened V by 3 bases and J by 5 bases, and 10 bases separated the two germline ends. From germline, CDR1 is LNHDA and CDR2 SQIVND (reference sequence). The CDR3 totals 13 residues. CDR3 region: CASSMRQGTEAFF. CDR3 nucleotide sequence: TGTGCCAGTAGTATGCGGCAGGGGACTGAAGCTTTCTTT.

This chain links TRBV11-2 with TRBJ2-5; the match to TRBD2 covers 9 bases. Germline CDR1 and CDR2: SGHAT and FQNNGV. This CDR3 region has 20 residues. V trimming: 0 bases; J trimming: 0 bases; junction bases outside the gene matches: 14. Here the CDR3 reads CASSLDLLSSRLADQETQYF. CDR3 sequence (DNA): TGTGCCAGCAGCTTAGATCTCTTATCGTCGAGACTAGCGGACCAAGAGACCCAGTACTTC.

The chain is built from TRBV6-2 or TRBV6-3 and TRBJ2-5; TRBD1 might be the D (5 bases). Trimming shortened V by 0 bases and J by 2 bases, and 7 bases separated the two germline ends. The CDR3 runs to 14 residues. Germline loops: CDR1 MNHEY, CDR2 SVGEGT. CDR3 region: CASSYSGRQETQYF. Here the CDR3 DNA reads TGTGCCAGCAGTTACTCGGGGCGGCAAGAGACCCAGTACTTC.

The chain recombines TRBV27 with TRBJ2-1; D is uncertain. Germline V gives CDR1 MNHEY, CDR2 SMNVEV (reference sequence). V was trimmed by 7 bases and J by 0 bases, leaving 19 bases between them. CDR3 length: 17 residues. The CDR3 nucleotides are TGTGCCAGCACCCCGACAAGGATGAAGAGCTCCTACAATGAGCAGTTCTTC. This encodes CASTPTRMKSSYNEQFF.

The genes are TRBV27 and TRBJ2-2; TRBD2 matches at 14 bases. V gave up 6 bases and J gave up 1 base; unmatched junction bases: 13. Germline assignment: CDR1 MNHEY and CDR2 SMNVEV (reference sequence). The CDR3 spans 20 residues. CDR3 bases: TGTGCCAGCAGCTATACCAGGACTAGCGGGAGGTACCTGAACACCGGGGAGCTGTTTTTT. Protein product: CASSYTRTSGRYLNTGELFF.

This chain connects TRBV7-2 to TRBJ1-2, with 7 bases fitting TRBD1. CDR1 SGHTA and CDR2 FQGNSA come from the germline V gene. V lost 1 base and J lost 7; bases outside the gene matches: 3. This CDR3 comprises 13 residues. CDR3 residues: CASSLGQGRGYTF. The CDR3 DNA follows: TGTGCCAGCAGCTTAGGACAGGGTCGTGGCTACACCTTC. The full variable domain, rest sourced from reference TRBV7-2 and TRBJ1-2, is GAGVSQSPSNKVTEKGKDVELRCDPISGHTALYWYRQSLGQGLEFLIYFQGNSAPDKSGLPSDRFSAERTGGSVSTLTIQRTQQEDSAVYLCASSLGQGRGYTFGSGTRLTVV.

Remarks on this clone: One end of the junction varies from germline; a read error may be responsible. CDR3 sequence: CASTLFPGQGATEAFF. Written as DNA, the CDR3 is TGTGCCAGCACTTTATTCCCGGGACAGGGGGCGACTGAAGCTTTCTTT. This sequence joins TRBV27 and TRBJ1-1; 12 nucleotides match TRBD1. CDR1 and CDR2 (germline): MNHEY, SMNVEV (reference sequence). The CDR3 is 16 amino acids.

The J gene is TRBJ2-7, the V gene TRBV28, with 12 bases lining up with TRBD2. CDR3 length: 19 amino acids. V was pared by 7 bases and J by 2 bases, with 18 bases of the junction left unmatched. Germline V gene data show CDR1 as MDHEN and CDR2 as SYDVKM. CDR3 in DNA: TGTGCCAGCACCCCCGGGACAGCTGGACTAGCGGGGACTCCCTACGAGCAGTACTTC. Protein: CASTPGTAGLAGTPYEQYF.

The chain couples TRBV7-9 to TRBJ1-3, with a weak D call TRBD1 (5 bases). The CDR3 has 17 residues. V was trimmed by 5 bases and J by 0 bases, leaving 17 bases between them. Germline V CDR1 and CDR2: SEHNR, FQNEAQ (reference sequence). CDR3 in amino acids: CASSTTGVGASGNTIYF. DNA of the CDR3: TGTGCCAGCAGCACAACGGGGGTGGGCGCCTCTGGAAACACCATATATTTT. Drawing the rest from reference TRBV7-9 and TRBJ1-3, the complete variable domain is DTGVSQNPRHKITKRGQNVTFRCDPISEHNRLYWYRQTLGQGPEFLTYFQNEAQLEKSRLLSDRFSAERPKGSFSTLEIQRTEQGDSAMYLCASSTTGVGASGNTIYFGEGSWLTVV.

The chain combines TRBV13 with TRBJ2-7; TRBD1 agrees at 7 bases. CDR1 PRHDT and CDR2 FYEKMQ come from the germline V gene (reference sequence). The V segment lost 5 bases and the J segment 2 bases; nucleotides outside the gene matches: 6. CDR3 length: 14 amino acids. CDR3 in amino acids: CASSRRGTAYEQYF. The CDR3 DNA follows: TGTGCCAGCAGCCGCAGGGGGACCGCCTACGAGCAGTACTTC.

The CDR3 here is CASSRAGTNPGDYGYTF. The CDR3 DNA reads as TGTGCCAGCAGCCGAGCTGGGACAAACCCCGGGGACTATGGCTACACCTTC. This rearrangement joins TRBV5-5 to TRBJ1-2, with D maybe TRBD1 (6 bases). This CDR3 region has 17 residues. The V end was cut by 4 bases, the J end by 3 bases, with 22 bases between. Germline values: CDR1 SGHKS, CDR2 YYEKEE (reference sequence).

This chain links TRBV7-6 with TRBJ2-2; possible D gene TRBD2, 5 bases. V lost 2 bases and J 8 bases, leaving 9 bases between the germline ends. From germline, CDR1 is SGHVS and CDR2 FNYEAQ. This CDR3 has 13 residues. The CDR3 sequence is CASSLWRAGELFF. DNA for the CDR3: TGTGCCAGCAGCTTATGGCGGGCTGGGGAGCTGTTTTTT.

The chain recombines TRBV11-2 with TRBJ2-7; 10 nucleotides match TRBD2. CDR1 is SGHAT, CDR2 FQNNGV, per germline. This CDR3 has 13 residues. V was clipped by 8 bases and J by 3 bases; unmatched bases: 4. CDR3 in DNA: TGTGCCAGCTTAGTAGCGGGAGGCTACGAGCAGTACTTC. This codes for CASLVAGGYEQYF.

Only a few counts were recorded for this clone. The rearrangement joins TRBV2 to TRBJ2-7; D is perhaps TRBD2 (6 bases). V lost 7 bases and J lost 5, with 12 bases in between. The CDR3 is 12 residues long. Germline V gives CDR1 SNHLY, CDR2 FYNNEI. The CDR3 reads CASTGGNHEQYF. Written as DNA, the CDR3 is TGTGCCAGCACGGGCGGGAACCACGAGCAGTACTTC.

V is TRBV21-1 and J is TRBJ2-1; no check of the table's D call, TRBD2, against the DNA was made. TRBV21-1 is a pseudogene segment. There are 15 residues in the CDR3. CDR3 in amino acids: CASSNGTSARNEQFF. The CDR3 bases are TGTGCCAGCAGCAACGGGACTAGCGCTAGGAATGAGCAGTTCTTC.

The J gene is TRBJ1-2, the V gene TRBV27; 7 positions match TRBD1. CDR1 MNHEY and CDR2 SMNVEV come from the germline V gene (reference sequence). This CDR3 has 14 amino acids. The junction had 7 bases not matched to a gene; V was cut back by 2 bases and J by 7 bases. The CDR3 region has the DNA TGTGCCAGCAGTTTACGTGGAGACAGGGTTGGCTACACCTTC. Encoded protein: CASSLRGDRVGYTF.

The CDR3 loop is CASSLGGPGDESGELFF. CDR3 bases: TGCGCCAGCAGCTTGGGGGGCCCAGGGGATGAGTCCGGGGAGCTGTTTTTT. This chain joins TRBV5-1 and TRBJ2-2; possible D gene TRBD1, 6 bases. There are 17 residues in the CDR3. Germline CDR1 is SGHRS and CDR2 is YFSETQ. The V end lost 0 bases, the J end lost 6 bases, and 18 bases lay between the germline ends.

In this sample, this clone turned up once. The rearrangement joins TRBV7-8 to TRBJ2-7, with 11 bases that match TRBD2. The ends lost 3 bases at V and 7 bases at J; junction bases unmatched: 8. From germline, CDR1 is SGHVS and CDR2 FQNEAQ. CDR3 length equals 15 residues. The CDR3 nucleotides are TGTGCCAGCAGCTTGAGACTAGCGGGGAGCTATGAGCAGTACTTC. Its protein product is CASSLRLAGSYEQYF.